Listed here are 12 T cell receptor beta chains from one sample, sequenced in a study of blood T cell repertoires in COVID-19. Produced via immunoSEQ multiplex PCR; TCRdb's table is partial and in-frame only. Of about 200,000 clones in the sample, roughly four fifths were seen once. The sample taken for sequencing was PBMCs or T cells enriched from blood (not recorded which). These receptors were taken from a man aged 35 to 55 who had recovered from COVID-19.

The V and J genes are TRBV2 and TRBJ2-1; D possibly corresponds to TRBD1 (6 bases). CDR1 and CDR2 (germline): SNHLY, FYNNEI. V was shortened by 8 bases and J by 0 bases, with 14 bases between the two germline ends. This CDR3 region has 15 residues. The CDR3, as DNA: TGTGCCAGCGGGGGCGGAAGTAGCTCCTACAATGAGCAGTTCTTC. Translating gives CASGGGSSSYNEQFF.

The V gene is TRBV5-4, the J gene TRBJ2-1; 11 bases fit TRBD2. V lost 4 bases, J lost 5 bases, and 8 bases stayed unmatched. The CDR3 has 16 amino acids. The germline gives CDR1 SGHNT, CDR2 YYREEE (reference sequence). The CDR3 sequence: CASSENLGLADNEQFF. CDR3 DNA: TGTGCCAGCAGCGAAAATTTGGGACTAGCGGACAATGAGCAGTTCTTC.

This rearrangement joins TRBV6-2 or TRBV6-3 to TRBJ1-2; maybe TRBD1 (6 bases). V was trimmed by 5 bases and J by 4 bases, leaving 11 bases between them. This CDR3 is 13 amino acids long. Per germline, CDR1 MNHEY and CDR2 SVGEGT. This CDR3 reads CASSQGQSYGYTF. The CDR3 region has the DNA TGTGCCAGCAGTCAAGGACAGAGCTATGGCTACACCTTC.

This clone was picked up a small number of times. V usage is TRBV7-2 and J usage is TRBJ2-3; 8 positions agree with TRBD2. The CDR3 spans 14 residues. The V and J ends lost 5 bases and 8 bases, in that order; junction bases with no gene match: 9. Germline loops: CDR1 SGHTA, CDR2 FQGNSA. This CDR3 reads CASSPTGGPSTQYF. In DNA form, the CDR3 reads TGTGCCAGCAGCCCGACGGGAGGGCCTTCTACGCAGTATTTT.

The chain joins TRBV4-2 to TRBJ2-5; TRBD1 matches at 9 bases. Trimming removed 3 bases from V and 7 bases from J; junction bases left unmatched: 12. Germline V gene sequence: CDR1 LGHNA, CDR2 YNFKEQ. The CDR3 length is 16 residues. CDR3 loop: CASSQLPGQGVWTQYF. The CDR3 DNA follows: TGTGCCAGCAGCCAGCTCCCGGGACAGGGAGTGTGGACCCAGTACTTC.

Of note for this clone: Additional DNA sequences in this sample encode the identical CDR3. The chain links TRBV19 to TRBJ2-5; 8 bases align to TRBD1. This CDR3 has 13 residues. Germline CDR1 and CDR2: LNHDA and SQIVND (reference sequence). V lost 3 bases, J lost 4 bases, and 1 base stayed unmatched. The CDR3 protein is CASSIDRGETQYF. The CDR3 DNA reads TGTGCCAGTAGTATTGACAGGGGAGAGACCCAGTACTTC.

This chain uses TRBV7-8 with TRBJ1-2; D unclear. This CDR3 region has 15 residues. Trimming left V 0 bases short and J 1 base short, with 9 bases between. The germline gives CDR1 SGHVS, CDR2 FQNEAQ. The CDR3 loop reads CASSLADSGNYGYTF. The CDR3 DNA reads as TGTGCCAGCAGCTTAGCGGACTCGGGTAACTATGGCTACACCTTC. The full variable domain, its missing parts supplied by reference TRBV7-8 and TRBJ1-2, is GAGVSQSPRYKVAKRGQDVALRCDPISGHVSLFWYQQALGQGPEFLTYFQNEAQLDKSGLPSDRFFAERPEGSVSTLKIQRTQQEDSAVYLCASSLADSGNYGYTFGSGTRLTVV.

Remarks on this clone: Germline and junction disagree at one end, which may indicate a read error. V and J are TRBV7-9 and TRBJ2-1; D ambiguous. Looked up from germline, CDR1 is SEHNR and CDR2 is FQNEAQ (reference sequence). CDR3 length: 13 residues. The CDR3 is CASSSRSYDEQFF. The CDR3 DNA sequence: TGTGCCAGCAGTTCGAGAAGCTACGATGAGCAGTTCTTC.

DNA for the CDR3: TGCGCCAGCAGCCACCCCACGGGACTAGCGGGAGGGGCCGGGGAGCTGTTTTTT. Its translation: CASSHPTGLAGGAGELFF. The V and J genes are TRBV4-1 and TRBJ2-2; 16 bases are shared with TRBD2. V trimming: 3 bases; J trimming: 6 bases; junction bases outside the gene matches: 7. The CDR3 sequence is 18 residues long. Germline V gene data show CDR1 as MGHRA and CDR2 as YSYEKL.

The rearrangement joins TRBV7-7 to TRBJ2-5; D not certain. Germline V gene lookup returns CDR1 SSHAT and CDR2 FNYEAQ (reference sequence). The CDR3 consists of 11 residues. Trimming removed 5 bases at V and 2 bases at J, with 3 bases between. CDR3 nucleotides: TGTGCCAGCAGCCAGCAAGAGACCCAGTACTTC. This encodes CASSQQETQYF. Based on the CDR3 plus reference TRBV7-7 and TRBJ2-5, the full variable domain is GAGVSQSPRYKVTKRGQDVTLRCDPISSHATLYWYQQALGQGPEFLTYFNYEAQPDKSGLPSDRFSAERPEGSISTLTIQRTEQRDSAMYRCASSQQETQYFGPGTRLLVL.

The CDR3 is CASSVTSQETQYF. CDR3 DNA sequence: TGCGCCAGCAGCGTGACAAGCCAAGAGACCCAGTACTTC. The chain combines TRBV5-1 with TRBJ2-5; D call uncertain. Trimming removed 4 bases at V and 1 base at J, with 8 bases between. From germline, CDR1 is SGHRS and CDR2 YFSETQ. The CDR3 runs to 13 residues.

The chain links TRBV7-2 to TRBJ1-1, with TRBD1 as a possible D gene (5 bases). From germline, CDR1 is SGHTA and CDR2 FQGNSA. The CDR3 consists of 15 residues. V was shortened by 3 bases and J by 2 bases, with 13 bases between the two germline ends. The CDR3 DNA reads TGTGCCAGCAGCTTTTCGACAGCGCTTAACACTGAAGCTTTCTTT. Its protein product is CASSFSTALNTEAFF.